These T cell receptor beta chains were read from a single sample in a study of cytomegalovirus exposure and HLA in healthy donors. The method was immunoSEQ multiplex PCR; TCRdb's version includes in-frame clones alone and lacks a portion of them. Seen here are 250,000 to 400,000 clones, nearly 90% observed once, and the top ten hold around 0.96%. Sequenced sample: PBMCs. These TCRs come from a man younger than 40 in good health and CMV-seronegative. Both conserved end residues are part of each CDR3. The D gene is left open where the match is weak. Not all rows give a size; the values are once, few, many and, for expanded clones, a class.

clone_size: .; v_call: TRBV18; j_call: TRBJ1-4; d_call: .; cdr3_nt: TGTGCCAGCTCACCACAGGGGATTGCTAATGAAAAACTGTTTTTT; cdr3_aa: CASSPQGIANEKLFF
clone_size: .; v_call: TRBV2; j_call: TRBJ1-1; d_call: .; cdr3_nt: TGTGCCAGCAGTGAAGACACAGCTAACACTGAAGCTTTCTTT; cdr3_aa: CASSEDTANTEAFF
clone_size: .; v_call: TRBV30; j_call: TRBJ1-2; d_call: TRBD1; cdr3_nt: TGTGCCTGGAGTGTGGGACAGGGTAACTATGGCTACACCTTC; cdr3_aa: CAWSVGQGNYGYTF
clone_size: .; v_call: TRBV2; j_call: TRBJ2-5; d_call: .; cdr3_nt: TGTGCCAGCAGTGAAGTATTCCGGGACGGGGGCCAAGAGACCCAGTACTTC; cdr3_aa: CASSEVFRDGGQETQYF
clone_size: few; v_call: TRBV19; j_call: TRBJ1-4; d_call: TRBD1; cdr3_nt: TGTGCCAGTAGTGAGGGACAGGGAATCGGGACAACTAATGAAAAACTGTTTTTT; cdr3_aa: CASSEGQGIGTTNEKLFF
clone_size: .; v_call: TRBV2; j_call: TRBJ2-7; d_call: TRBD2; cdr3_nt: TGTGCCAGCAGCCAGCGGGGGGGCCTTAGCTCCTACGAGCAGTACTTC; cdr3_aa: CASSQRGGLSSYEQYF
clone_size: .; v_call: TRBV6-1; j_call: TRBJ2-6; d_call: TRBD1; cdr3_nt: TGTGCCAGCAGTGAAGGACAGGGCGTCTCTGGGGCCAACGTCCTGACTTTC; cdr3_aa: CASSEGQGVSGANVLTF
clone_size: .; v_call: TRBV20-1; j_call: TRBJ1-1; d_call: .; cdr3_nt: TGCAGTGCTCTAGGGGGAACTGAAGCTTTCTTT; cdr3_aa: CSALGGTEAFF
clone_size: .; v_call: TRBV7-2; j_call: TRBJ1-1; d_call: .; cdr3_nt: TGTGCCAGCAGCTTAGCAGGGGGTACTGCTGAAGCTTTCTTT; cdr3_aa: CASSLAGGTAEAFF
clone_size: .; v_call: TRBV30; j_call: TRBJ1-1; d_call: .; cdr3_nt: TGTGCCTGGAGTGTACGGGGTTACACTGAAGCTTTCTTT; cdr3_aa: CAWSVRGYTEAFF
clone_size: .; v_call: TRBV11-2; j_call: TRBJ2-3; d_call: .; cdr3_nt: TGTGCCAGCAGCTTAGATACGGGAGATACGCAGTATTTT; cdr3_aa: CASSLDTGDTQYF
clone_size: .; v_call: TRBV7-9; j_call: TRBJ2-5; d_call: TRBD2; cdr3_nt: TGTGCCAGCAGACAAGCTAGCGGGTACCAAGAGACCCAGTACTTC; cdr3_aa: CASRQASGYQETQYF
clone_size: .; v_call: TRBV19; j_call: TRBJ2-2; d_call: .; cdr3_nt: TGTGCCAGTAGTATGATTGGCGGGGGCAACACCGGGGAGCTGTTTTTT; cdr3_aa: CASSMIGGGNTGELFF
clone_size: .; v_call: TRBV5-6; j_call: TRBJ1-1; d_call: .; cdr3_nt: TGTGCCAGCAGCTTGGTATACAGACTGAACACTGAAGCTTTCTTT; cdr3_aa: CASSLVYRLNTEAFF
clone_size: .; v_call: TRBV11-2; j_call: TRBJ2-7; d_call: .; cdr3_nt: TGTGCCAGCAGGGGGGGACTTTTTTACGAGCAGTACTTC; cdr3_aa: CASRGGLFYEQYF
clone_size: .; v_call: TRBV27; j_call: TRBJ1-4; d_call: .; cdr3_nt: TGTGCCAGCAGCTCGTTAGCAACTAATGAAAAACTGTTTTTT; cdr3_aa: CASSSLATNEKLFF
clone_size: .; v_call: TRBV7-2; j_call: TRBJ2-5; d_call: .; cdr3_nt: TGTGCCAGCAGCGTGGATCGGGGAGAAGAGACCCAGTACTTC; cdr3_aa: CASSVDRGEETQYF
clone_size: .; v_call: TRBV29-1; j_call: TRBJ2-5; d_call: TRBD2; cdr3_nt: TGCAGCGTTGGAGGGGAGGGGAAAGTCCAAGAGACCCAGTACTTC; cdr3_aa: CSVGGEGKVQETQYF
clone_size: .; v_call: TRBV5-1; j_call: TRBJ1-4; d_call: TRBD1; cdr3_nt: TGCGCCAGCAGCCCCGGGATCAAGGGGGCGGATGAAAAACTGTTTTTT; cdr3_aa: CASSPGIKGADEKLFF
clone_size: .; v_call: TRBV11-2; j_call: TRBJ2-5; d_call: TRBD1; cdr3_nt: TGTGCCAGCAGGTGGGGACAGCAAGAGACCCAGTACTTC; cdr3_aa: CASRWGQQETQYF
clone_size: .; v_call: TRBV7-2; j_call: TRBJ1-2; d_call: TRBD1; cdr3_nt: TGTGCCAGCAGCTCCTACTCCCCCGGGACAGGGAATGGCTACACCTTC; cdr3_aa: CASSSYSPGTGNGYTF
clone_size: once; v_call: TRBV11-3; j_call: TRBJ1-5; d_call: .; cdr3_nt: TGTGCCAGCAGCTTAAACAATTGTAGCAATCAGCCCCAGCATTTT; cdr3_aa: CASSLNNCSNQPQHF
clone_size: once; v_call: TRBV7-2; j_call: TRBJ2-2; d_call: .; cdr3_nt: TGTGCCAGCAGCTTAGCTGGCCAGACGAACACCGGGGAGCTGTTTTTT; cdr3_aa: CASSLAGQTNTGELFF
clone_size: .; v_call: TRBV6-6; j_call: TRBJ2-7; d_call: .; cdr3_nt: TGTGCCAGCAGCCCTCCACCAAGCCCATACGAGCAGTACTTC; cdr3_aa: CASSPPPSPYEQYF
clone_size: .; v_call: TRBV19; j_call: TRBJ2-7; d_call: TRBD2; cdr3_nt: TGTGCCAGTAGTTCTAGCGGGGCCTCCTACGAGCAGTACTTC; cdr3_aa: CASSSSGASYEQYF
clone_size: .; v_call: TRBV6-6; j_call: TRBJ2-3; d_call: .; cdr3_nt: TGTGCCAGCAGTTACTCGGGTGGGGGGGCGGCAGATACGCAGTATTTT; cdr3_aa: CASSYSGGGAADTQYF
clone_size: .; v_call: TRBV12-5; j_call: TRBJ1-3; d_call: TRBD1; cdr3_nt: TGTGCTAGTGGTTCACGACAGGGGGCTGGAAACACCATATATTTT; cdr3_aa: CASGSRQGAGNTIYF
clone_size: .; v_call: TRBV28; j_call: TRBJ2-1; d_call: TRBD1; cdr3_nt: TGTGCCAGCAGTTTAGGGACAGGGATTCGAAATGAGCAGTTCTTC; cdr3_aa: CASSLGTGIRNEQFF
clone_size: .; v_call: TRBV27; j_call: TRBJ2-6; d_call: TRBD1; cdr3_nt: TGTGCCAGCAGTTTAGACCTCAGGGGGACTGGGGCCAACGTCCTGACTTTC; cdr3_aa: CASSLDLRGTGANVLTF
clone_size: .; v_call: TRBV7-6; j_call: TRBJ2-6; d_call: TRBD1; cdr3_nt: TGTGCCAGCAGCTCCTGGAACAGACAGGGAGCTGGGGCCAACGTCCTGACTTTC; cdr3_aa: CASSSWNRQGAGANVLTF
clone_size: .; v_call: TRBV18; j_call: TRBJ1-1; d_call: TRBD1; cdr3_nt: TGTGCCAGCTCACCACGGGGACAGGAAGCTTTCTTT; cdr3_aa: CASSPRGQEAFF
clone_size: .; v_call: TRBV7-9; j_call: TRBJ1-4; d_call: .; cdr3_nt: TGTGCCAGCAGCTTAGCCCCCCGACAGTCAACTAATGAAAAACTGTTTTTT; cdr3_aa: CASSLAPRQSTNEKLFF
clone_size: .; v_call: TRBV6-1; j_call: TRBJ2-7; d_call: TRBD1; cdr3_nt: TGTGCCAGCGGTAAGACAGGGGGCCTTTTCAAGCAGTACTTC; cdr3_aa: CASGKTGGLFKQYF
clone_size: .; v_call: TRBV5-1; j_call: TRBJ2-7; d_call: TRBD2; cdr3_nt: TGCGCCAGCAGCCAAAGCGGGGGGGCCAGGCAGTACTTC; cdr3_aa: CASSQSGGARQYF
clone_size: .; v_call: TRBV6-6; j_call: TRBJ1-2; d_call: TRBD1; cdr3_nt: TGTGCCAGCAGTTTAACAGGGGGCTATGGCTACACCTTC; cdr3_aa: CASSLTGGYGYTF
clone_size: .; v_call: TRBV28; j_call: TRBJ2-7; d_call: .; cdr3_nt: TGTGCCAGCAGTTTTCCCCCCCCCGTGGCAGGGAGGTCCTACGAGCAGTACTTC; cdr3_aa: CASSFPPPVAGRSYEQYF
clone_size: .; v_call: TRBV5-4; j_call: TRBJ2-5; d_call: TRBD1; cdr3_nt: TGTGCCAGCAGCTTAGGGGGGGACAGGGGGCGAGAGACCCAGTACTTC; cdr3_aa: CASSLGGDRGRETQYF
clone_size: .; v_call: TRBV7-7; j_call: TRBJ2-1; d_call: .; cdr3_nt: TGTGCCAGCAGCCCCAGAGGGGGGGCCCCCTACAATGAGCAGTTCTTC; cdr3_aa: CASSPRGGAPYNEQFF
clone_size: .; v_call: TRBV5-1; j_call: TRBJ1-2; d_call: TRBD1; cdr3_nt: TGCGCCAGCAGCTTGGGGGGACAGGGGGCCCTCGGCTACACCTTC; cdr3_aa: CASSLGGQGALGYTF